The T cell receptor beta chain described here comes from a study of cytomegalovirus exposure and HLA in healthy donors. Study at large: Researchers found that 81% of 398 genotyped donors fell within the Caucasian-associated ancestry cluster. Findings of the study overall: Most subjects' HLA-A and HLA-B alleles were reportedly predicted from TCR beta sequences. In the analysis, some V segments, TRBV6-2 and TRBV6-3 included, were excluded as indistinguishable. A later analysis reportedly found fewer N-insertions in an Asian-associated ancestry cluster than the roughly 670-donor mean.

There are 17 residues in the CDR3. From germline, CDR1 is GTSNPN and CDR2 SVGIG (reference sequence). Trimming removed 2 bases from V and 3 bases from J; junction bases left unmatched: 8. A remark on this clone: Its antigen remains unidentified.

The PCR contained 60 Vbeta and 13 Jbeta primers. Measured with immunoSEQ multiplex PCR; TCRdb has only the in-frame clones, and not every one. Of 170,000 or so clones in the sample, 83% were seen once. The genes are TRBV30 and TRBJ1-5; TRBD1 agrees at 12 bases. Sequenced: PBMCs. The receptor comes from a man aged 50-59 years in good health and CMV-seronegative. The CDR3 sequence is CAWSPGDRGHHNQPQHF. CDR3 in DNA: TGTGCCTGGAGTCCCGGGGACAGGGGGCACCACAATCAGCCCCAGCATTTT. Based on the CDR3 plus reference TRBV30 and TRBJ1-5, the full variable domain is SQTIHQWPATLVQPVGSPLSLECTVEGTSNPNLYWYRQAAGRGLQLLFYSVGIGQISSEVPQNLSASRPQDRQFILSSKKLLLSDSGFYLCAWSPGDRGHHNQPQHFGDGTRLSIL.